These T cell receptor beta chains were read from a single sample in a study of T cell responses to AZD1222 COVID-19 vaccine. Using immunoSEQ multiplex PCR, the repertoire was profiled, and TCRdb retains in-frame clones only, with some absent. The sample lists around 110,000 clones; around 90% were seen once. Sequenced here: peripheral blood, sampled on day 0 of AZD1222 vaccination. The receptors come from an adult in good health. Both conserved end residues are part of each CDR3. The order of the fields is D gene, clone size, J gene, V gene, CDR3 DNA, CDR3 protein. The D gene is left open where the match is weak. The size field is filled for only some rows; it gives once, few, many or a size class.

>.|.|TRBJ1-2|TRBV18
TGTGCCAGCTCACCACTGAAGGAAGCTAACTATGGCTACACCTTC
CASSPLKEANYGYTF
>.|.|TRBJ1-5|TRBV30
TGTGCCTGGAGTGGGACCTTTGCTCATCAGCCCCAGCATTTT
CAWSGTFAHQPQHF
>.|.|TRBJ1-3|TRBV2
TGTGCCAGCAGTGAAAGACGGGGGATGGGCTCTGGAAACACCATATATTTT
CASSERRGMGSGNTIYF
>.|.|TRBJ1-2|TRBV7-9
TGTGCCAGCAGCTTAGCTCGACGGAACTATGGCTACACCTTC
CASSLARRNYGYTF
>.|.|TRBJ1-6|TRBV19
TGTGCCAGTACCCCGGGCCGTTCCTATAATTCACCCCTCCACTTT
CASTPGRSYNSPLHF
>.|once|TRBJ2-6|TRBV5-5
TGTGCCAGCAGAGAGACTGGGGCCAACGTCCTGACTTTC
CASRETGANVLTF
>TRBD1|.|TRBJ1-1|TRBV7-9
TGTGCCAGCAGACGATCACAGGGGGCATTTGAAGCTTTCTTT
CASRRSQGAFEAFF
>.|.|TRBJ2-5|TRBV18
TGTGCCAGCTCACCAGGTGGGCTACAAGAGACCCAGTACTTC
CASSPGGLQETQYF
>.|.|TRBJ2-7|TRBV11-1
TGTGCCAGCAGTCGCGTTTGGGGCGAGCAGTACTTC
CASSRVWGEQYF
>TRBD1|.|TRBJ2-7|TRBV5-4
TGTGCCAGCAGCTCCGACAGGGTCGAGCAGTACTTC
CASSSDRVEQYF
>.|.|TRBJ1-2|TRBV5-5
TGTGCCAGCAGCTTGGCACCTCAGGGCGGCTACACCTTC
CASSLAPQGGYTF
>.|.|TRBJ1-4|TRBV27
TGTGCCAGCAGGGGGAGGGGCTTACCAAATGAAAAACTGTTTTTT
CASRGRGLPNEKLFF
>.|.|TRBJ1-3|TRBV2
TGTGCCAGCAGTTCTGGGTCAGGAAACACCATATATTTT
CASSSGSGNTIYF
>.|.|TRBJ2-7|TRBV5-1
TGCGCCAGCAGCTTTACCCGGGACTCCTACGAGCAGTACTTC
CASSFTRDSYEQYF
>.|.|TRBJ1-1|TRBV7-2
TGTGCCAGCAGCATTCCAGGGGCAAGAACTGAAGCTTTCTTT
CASSIPGARTEAFF
>.|.|TRBJ1-1|TRBV29-1
TGCAGCGGTAGGGGGGATTGGTACACTGAAGCTTTCTTT
CSGRGDWYTEAFF
>TRBD2|.|TRBJ2-1|TRBV4-3
TGCGCCAGCAGCCAAGATTCCCCACTTGCGGGGGGGCATCGGTTCTTC
CASSQDSPLAGGHRFF
>.|.|TRBJ1-6|TRBV6-5
TGTGCCAGCTCGAGGCGGCCCTATAATTCACCCCTCCACTTT
CASSRRPYNSPLHF
>.|.|TRBJ2-1|TRBV4-2
TGTGCCAGCAGCCAAGAGCAGGGAGCCTACAATGAGCAGTTCTTC
CASSQEQGAYNEQFF
>TRBD1|.|TRBJ2-3|TRBV4-2
TGTGCCAGCAGTGTCAGGGGGGATACGCAGTATTTT
CASSVRGDTQYF
>.|.|TRBJ1-6|TRBV18
TGTGCCAGCTCACCTTTTTCGGGCGGTTCTCAGTTACGTGAGAGCTCCTATAATTCACCCCTCCACTTT
CASSPFSGGSQLRESSYNSPLHF
>.|.|TRBJ2-1|TRBV7-9
TGTGCCAGCAGCTTCAACAATGAGCAGTTCTTC
CASSFNNEQFF
>TRBD2|.|TRBJ2-3|TRBV3-1/TRBV3-2
TGTGCCAGCAGCCCCCCGGGGGGAGATACGCAGTATTTT
CASSPPGGDTQYF
>TRBD1|.|TRBJ2-7|TRBV15
TGTGCCACCAGCAGAGATCCCCCCGGCAGGGGGAGCTCCTACGAGCAGTACTTC
CATSRDPPGRGSSYEQYF
>TRBD2|.|TRBJ2-1|TRBV5-4
TGTGCCAGCAGCTCGGGGACTAGCGGGACGAGCTCCTACAATGAGCAGTTCTTC
CASSSGTSGTSSYNEQFF
>.|.|TRBJ1-5|TRBV1
TGCACCAGCAGTCACTTCGGCTCGCGGCAGGGCAATCAGCCCCAGCATTTT
CTSSHFGSRQGNQPQHF
>.|.|TRBJ2-7|TRBV19
TGTGCCAGTAGTATAAAGCAGGGGACCACCGAGCAGTACTTC
CASSIKQGTTEQYF
>.|.|TRBJ1-1|TRBV4-3
TGCGCCAGCAGCCAGGGACCCTACACTGAAGCTTTCTTT
CASSQGPYTEAFF
>.|.|TRBJ2-7|TRBV6-2/TRBV6-3
TGTGCCAGCAGTTTTGGGGGAACCTACGAGCAGTACTTC
CASSFGGTYEQYF
>.|.|TRBJ1-5|TRBV6-6
TGTGCCAGCAGTTACGAGGGGCATAGCAATCAGCCCCAGCATTTT
CASSYEGHSNQPQHF
>.|.|TRBJ2-3|TRBV6-4
TGTGCCAGCAGCCCTAGGGGCTTATCCACAGATACGCAGTATTTT
CASSPRGLSTDTQYF
>TRBD1|.|TRBJ2-7|TRBV12-5
TGTGCTAGTGGTTTGGTACGGCAGGGGGCCTACGAGCAGTACTTC
CASGLVRQGAYEQYF
>TRBD2|.|TRBJ2-1|TRBV6-4
TGTGCCAGCAGTGCGGGGGGGCCGGGGAATGAGCAGTTCTTC
CASSAGGPGNEQFF
>TRBD1|.|TRBJ1-2|TRBV30
TGTGCCTGGAGTTTACAGGGGGCCAACTATGGCTACACCTTC
CAWSLQGANYGYTF
>.|.|TRBJ2-7|TRBV5-5
TGTGCCAGCAGCTGGGAGGCAGGTTTGGGTTACGAGCAGTACTTC
CASSWEAGLGYEQYF
>TRBD1|.|TRBJ1-5|TRBV19
TGTGCCAGTAGTATTGGGACAGGGGCAGTTCAGCCCCAGCATTTT
CASSIGTGAVQPQHF
>.|.|TRBJ1-1|TRBV6-5
TGTGCCAGCAGTTATAGGGTGGCCGGTGCTGAAGCTTTCTTT
CASSYRVAGAEAFF
>.|.|TRBJ2-2|TRBV7-8
TGTGCCAGCAGCCCCAGACGGATACCGAACACCGGGGAGCTGTTTTTT
CASSPRRIPNTGELFF
>.|.|TRBJ1-4|TRBV7-2
TGTGCCAGCAGCTTAGGGATCCCGATGGCAGGGTATAATGAAAAACTGTTTTTT
CASSLGIPMAGYNEKLFF
>TRBD2|.|TRBJ2-1|TRBV5-6
TGTGCCAGCAGCTTGACTAGCGGGGGGGCCTCTGAGCAGTTCTTC
CASSLTSGGASEQFF
>.|.|TRBJ2-7|TRBV6-1
TGTGCCAGCAGTGTATCTCCTTCGGGTATAGCCTACGAGCAGTACTTC
CASSVSPSGIAYEQYF
>.|.|TRBJ2-1|TRBV11-3
TGTGCCAGCAGTCAGAGCTCCTACAATGAGCAGTTCTTC
CASSQSSYNEQFF
>.|.|TRBJ1-3|TRBV6-5
TGTGCCAGCACCCTAACTTGGGGCTCTGGAAACACCATATATTTT
CASTLTWGSGNTIYF
>TRBD2|.|TRBJ2-3|TRBV27
TGTGCCAGCAGTTTAGGAGCGGGGGGGCCGAGCACAGATACGCAGTATTTT
CASSLGAGGPSTDTQYF